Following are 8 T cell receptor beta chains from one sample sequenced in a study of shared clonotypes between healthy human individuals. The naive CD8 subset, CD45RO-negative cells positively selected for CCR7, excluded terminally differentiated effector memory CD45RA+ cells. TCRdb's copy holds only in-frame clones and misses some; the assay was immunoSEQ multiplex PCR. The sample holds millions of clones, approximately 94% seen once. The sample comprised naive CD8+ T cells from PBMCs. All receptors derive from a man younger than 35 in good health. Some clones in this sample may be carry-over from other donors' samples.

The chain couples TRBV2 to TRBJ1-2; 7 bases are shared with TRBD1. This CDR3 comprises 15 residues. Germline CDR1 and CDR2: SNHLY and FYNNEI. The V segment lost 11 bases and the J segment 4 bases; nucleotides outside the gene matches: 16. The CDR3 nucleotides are TGTGCCGTTATCCCGTTGTCAGGGGGACTCTATGGCTACACCTTC. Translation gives CAVIPLSGGLYGYTF.

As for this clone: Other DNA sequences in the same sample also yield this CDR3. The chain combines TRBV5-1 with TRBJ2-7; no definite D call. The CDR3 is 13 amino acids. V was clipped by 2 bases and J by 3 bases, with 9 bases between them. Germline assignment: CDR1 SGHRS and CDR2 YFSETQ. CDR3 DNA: TGCGCCAGCAGCTTAGGTTTAGGCTACGAGCAGTACTTC. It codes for CASSLGLGYEQYF.

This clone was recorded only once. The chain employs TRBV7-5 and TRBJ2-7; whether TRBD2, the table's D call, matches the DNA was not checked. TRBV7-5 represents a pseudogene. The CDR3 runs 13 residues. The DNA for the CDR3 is TGTGCCAGAAGCTTGGCGGGAGATTCCGAGCAGTACTTC. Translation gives CARSLAGDSEQYF.

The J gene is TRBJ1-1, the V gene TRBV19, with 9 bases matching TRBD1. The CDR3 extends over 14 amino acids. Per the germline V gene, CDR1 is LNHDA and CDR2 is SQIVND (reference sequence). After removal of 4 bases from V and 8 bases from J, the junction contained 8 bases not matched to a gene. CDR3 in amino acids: CASSKRQGVQEAFF. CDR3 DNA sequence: TGTGCCAGTAGTAAAAGACAGGGGGTCCAAGAAGCTTTCTTT.

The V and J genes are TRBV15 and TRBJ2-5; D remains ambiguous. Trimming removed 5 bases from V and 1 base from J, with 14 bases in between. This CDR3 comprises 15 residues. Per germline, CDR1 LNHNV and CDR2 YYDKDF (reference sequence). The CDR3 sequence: CATSFSVGSQETQYF. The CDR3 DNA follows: TGTGCCACCAGCTTTTCGGTGGGGTCCCAAGAGACCCAGTACTTC.

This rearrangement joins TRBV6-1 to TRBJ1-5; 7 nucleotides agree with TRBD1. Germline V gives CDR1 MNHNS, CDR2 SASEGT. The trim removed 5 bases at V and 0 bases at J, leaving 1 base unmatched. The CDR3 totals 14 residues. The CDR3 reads CASSTGASNQPQHF. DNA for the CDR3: TGTGCCAGCAGTACAGGGGCTAGCAATCAGCCCCAGCATTTT.

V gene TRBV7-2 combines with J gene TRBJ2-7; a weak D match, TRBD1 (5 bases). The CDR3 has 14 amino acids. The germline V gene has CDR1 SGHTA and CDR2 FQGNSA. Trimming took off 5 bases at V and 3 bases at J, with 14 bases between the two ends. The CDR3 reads CASSRGPTDYEQYF. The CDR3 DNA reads TGTGCCAGCAGCCGCGGACCGACAGACTACGAGCAGTACTTC.

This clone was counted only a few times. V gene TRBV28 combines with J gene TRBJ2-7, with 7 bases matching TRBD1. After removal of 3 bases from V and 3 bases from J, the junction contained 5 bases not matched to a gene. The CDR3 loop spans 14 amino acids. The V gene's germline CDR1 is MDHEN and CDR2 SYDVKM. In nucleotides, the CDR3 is TGTGCCAGCAGTTTTCCGGGACAGAACTACGAGCAGTACTTC. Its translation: CASSFPGQNYEQYF. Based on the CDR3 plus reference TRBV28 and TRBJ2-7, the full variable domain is DVKVTQSSRYLVKRTGEKVFLECVQDMDHENMFWYRQDPGLGLRLIYFSYDVKMKEKGDIPEGYSVSREKKERFSLILESASTNQTSMYLCASSFPGQNYEQYFGPGTRLTVT.